The 5 T cell receptor beta chains presented below share a single source sample, sequenced in a study of cytomegalovirus exposure and HLA in healthy donors. Both 60 Vbeta primers and 13 Jbeta primers went into the PCR. Assay: immunoSEQ multiplex PCR; the TCRdb copy retains only in-frame clones and omits some. The table has around 140,000 clones, 70% to 85% seen once. Input material: PBMCs. These TCRs come from a man aged 25-40 years in good health and CMV-seropositive.

The gene calls are TRBV9 and TRBJ2-7, with D possibly matching TRBD2 (5 bases). The V gene's germline CDR1 is SGDLS and CDR2 YYNGEE. The V and J ends lost 3 bases and 0 bases respectively, with 19 bases between them. This CDR3 has 17 amino acids. CDR3 in DNA: TGTGCCAGCAGCGCCCCCTCGGGCGGGCCGAGCTCCTACGAGCAGTACTTC. Translated: CASSAPSGGPSSYEQYF.

V is TRBV11-3 and J is TRBJ2-7; 7 bases are a match to TRBD1. The CDR3 is made up of 16 amino acids. CDR1 is SGHNT and CDR2 is YENEEA in the germline V gene. Unmatched junction bases numbered 11, after V lost 5 bases and J lost 1 base. Written as DNA, the CDR3 is TGTGCCAGCAGCCGTTTTGGGGACAGCCTTTCCTACGAGCAGTACTTC. This encodes CASSRFGDSLSYEQYF.

CDR3: CAISDSQVSSYGYTF. The CDR3 nucleotides read TGTGCCATCAGTGATTCACAGGTCAGTTCCTATGGCTACACCTTC. J is TRBJ1-2 and V is TRBV10-3; D may be TRBD1 (5 bases). V lost 3 bases, J lost 4 bases, and 15 bases lay in between. This CDR3 contains 15 residues. Germline V gene data show CDR1 as ENHRY and CDR2 as SYGVKD.

This chain uses TRBV6-1 with TRBJ2-5; the match to TRBD2 covers 11 bases. The CDR3 spans 15 residues. V gave up 7 bases and J gave up 5 bases; unmatched junction bases: 9. Germline V gene lookup returns CDR1 MNHNS and CDR2 SASEGT. The CDR3, as DNA: TGTGCCAGCAACCAACTAGCGGGAGCCCGGGAGACCCAGTACTTC. Its translation is CASNQLAGARETQYF.

V gene TRBV11-2 combines with J gene TRBJ2-3; 9 nucleotides align to TRBD2. Looked up from germline, CDR1 is SGHAT and CDR2 is FQNNGV. This CDR3 contains 15 residues. Losses at the gene ends were 7 bases for V and 1 base for J; bases not matched to a gene: 6. The CDR3 loop reads CASKQRLAGTDTQYF. The CDR3 nucleotides are TGTGCCAGCAAACAGAGACTAGCGGGCACAGATACGCAGTATTTT.